This T cell receptor beta chain was identified in a study of response to subunit inactivated influenza vaccine. Using its own MiXCR run on the RT-PCR reads, TCRdb lists one record per CDR3 protein. The sample shows 650,000 to 800,000 distinct CDR3 sequences, more than 11% of them seen only once. Study outcomes and limitations: Authors suggested seasonal influenza vaccinations each recruit few new T cells.

Per germline, CDR1 MNHNS and CDR2 SASEGT. This CDR3 is built from 15 residues. V shed 1 base and J shed 1 base, with 9 bases lying between them. This clonotype has only a few counts. The antigen remains unidentified. Sequencing was performed on PBMCs from blood, taken 14 to 15 days before vaccination. The TCR was taken from a man in his forties or fifties who received an inactivated influenza vaccine. The chain combines TRBV6-1 with TRBJ2-3, with D perhaps matching TRBD2 (5 bases). CDR3 sequence (DNA): TGTGCCAGCAGTGAAGGGGCCGGGGGCACAGATACGCAGTATTTT. This translates into CASSEGAGGTDTQYF.